The 26 T cell receptor beta chains listed next were all sequenced from one sample in a study of cytomegalovirus exposure and HLA in healthy donors. This table comes from immunoSEQ multiplex PCR, and its TCRdb copy is limited to in-frame clones, with some not included. The sample carries 110,000 or so clones, about 85% recorded once. Specimen: PBMCs. The origin of the receptors is a woman younger than 30 in good health and CMV-seronegative.

The chain combines TRBV5-1 with TRBJ2-7; 9 bases are a match to TRBD1. Looked up from germline, CDR1 is SGHRS and CDR2 is YFSETQ. This CDR3 spans 15 amino acids. V shed 3 bases and J 5 bases; nucleotides not matched to a gene: 9. The CDR3 DNA follows: TGCGCCAGCAGCTCCCTGGGGGACAGGGTTCACGAGCAGTACTTC. Translating it yields CASSSLGDRVHEQYF.

The V gene is TRBV2, the J gene TRBJ2-2; 10 bases fit TRBD2. The CDR3 runs to 17 residues. The J segment lost 1 base and the V segment lost 3 bases, leaving 5 bases of the junction unmatched. Germline CDR1 SNHLY, CDR2 FYNNEI. The CDR3 region is CASSEKPSGGNTGELFF. CDR3 DNA: TGTGCCAGCAGTGAGAAACCTAGCGGGGGGAACACCGGGGAGCTGTTTTTT.

This clone has just a few counts. This rearrangement joins TRBV25-1 to TRBJ1-6; D is possibly TRBD1 (6 bases). Germline CDR1 MGHDK, CDR2 SYGVNS. The CDR3 sequence is 17 residues long. Trimming took off 3 bases at V and 8 bases at J, with 20 bases between the two ends. The CDR3 nucleotides read TGTGCCAGCAGTGATCTCCCGAGACAGTCAGGGGATTCACCCCTCCACTTT. This codes for CASSDLPRQSGDSPLHF.

The rearrangement links TRBV7-6 to TRBJ2-1, with D perhaps TRBD1 (6 bases). The germline CDR1 and CDR2 sequences are SGHVS and FNYEAQ. Deletions cut 2 bases from V and 0 bases from J, with 20 bases between. The CDR3 is 19 amino acids. This CDR3 reads CASSLSGDWASSSYNEQFF. DNA for the CDR3: TGTGCCAGCAGCTTATCAGGGGATTGGGCCAGCAGCTCCTACAATGAGCAGTTCTTC.

The genes are TRBV28 and TRBJ1-2, with a possible D match to TRBD1 (5 bases). The CDR3 length is 12 residues. The ends were cut back, 8 bases at V and 4 bases at J, with 11 bases in the middle. Germline values: CDR1 MDHEN, CDR2 SYDVKM. The CDR3 DNA reads TGTGCCAGCGGAGGGGCCGGCTATGGCTACACCTTC. As protein: CASGGAGYGYTF.

The J gene is TRBJ1-3, the V gene TRBV5-1; the D is unclear. Germline lookup yields CDR1 SGHRS and CDR2 YFSETQ. V shed 4 bases and J shed 2 bases, with 19 bases lying between them. CDR3 length: 17 amino acids. The CDR3 DNA reads as TGCGCCAGCAGCCCTGTGCCCAGCTTTAGCACTGGAAACACCATATATTTT. Protein product: CASSPVPSFSTGNTIYF.

The chain uses TRBV5-1 and TRBJ2-7; possibly TRBD2 for D (6 bases). This CDR3 spans 14 amino acids. V was shortened by 1 base and J by 5 bases, with 13 bases between the two germline ends. The germline gives CDR1 SGHRS, CDR2 YFSETQ. CDR3: CASSLTPGLDEQYF. The CDR3 DNA is TGCGCCAGCAGCTTGACACCGGGACTCGACGAGCAGTACTTC.

This chain joins TRBV14 and TRBJ1-6; tentatively, D is TRBD1 (6 bases). CDR1 is SGHDN and CDR2 is FVKESK in the germline V gene. The CDR3 contains 15 residues. Trimming removed 0 bases from V and 9 bases from J, with 12 bases in between. The CDR3, as DNA: TGTGCCAGCAGCCAAGATCTCCACAGGGCTTCACCCCTCCACTTT. It codes for CASSQDLHRASPLHF.

The chain links TRBV6-1 to TRBJ2-2; the match to TRBD1 covers 7 bases. Per germline, CDR1 MNHNS and CDR2 SASEGT. CDR3 length equals 17 residues. V was clipped by 4 bases and J by 4 bases; unmatched bases: 12. CDR3 bases: TGTGCCAGCAGTGGACTCGGGACAGCAGTTTTCACCGGGGAGCTGTTTTTT. This codes for CASSGLGTAVFTGELFF.

The chain is built from TRBV28 and TRBJ2-1; tentative D call: TRBD2 (6 bases). Per the germline V gene, CDR1 is MDHEN and CDR2 is SYDVKM. Trimming removed 5 bases at V and 0 bases at J, with 14 bases between. The CDR3 consists of 16 residues. The CDR3 spells CASSPPTSLSYNEQFF. DNA of the CDR3: TGTGCCAGCAGTCCGCCCACTAGCCTCTCCTACAATGAGCAGTTCTTC.

V usage is TRBV20-1 and J usage is TRBJ2-7, with a possible D match to TRBD1 (6 bases). CDR1 DFQATT and CDR2 SNEGSKA come from the germline V gene (reference sequence). V gave up 6 bases and J gave up 6 bases, with 12 bases separating them. The CDR3 extends over 11 amino acids. In nucleotides, the CDR3 is TGCAGTGCCCCCAAGACAGGCGAGCAGTACTTC. It is translated as CSAPKTGEQYF.

The chain is built from TRBV9 and TRBJ1-4, with a weak D call TRBD1 (6 bases). Trimming removed 3 bases from V and 7 bases from J, with 16 bases in between. Germline V gene sequence: CDR1 SGDLS, CDR2 YYNGEE. This CDR3 contains 15 residues. The DNA of the CDR3 is TGTGCCAGCAGCGCGGACGGGACACGGGGTGAAAAACTGTTTTTT. It is translated as CASSADGTRGEKLFF.

This chain joins TRBV28 and TRBJ1-2; D gene uncertain. In germline, CDR1 is MDHEN, CDR2 SYDVKM. This CDR3 contains 14 residues. V was clipped by 2 bases and J by 8 bases, with 15 bases between them. The CDR3 region has the DNA TGTGCCAGCAGTTTAGGAAGCGCGATTCGCGGCTACACCTTC. Translation: CASSLGSAIRGYTF.

The chain is built from TRBV5-1 and TRBJ2-1, with D perhaps TRBD2 (5 bases). Trimming shortened V by 1 base and J by 8 bases, and 10 bases separated the two germline ends. CDR3 size: 13 residues. Germline V gene data show CDR1 as SGHRS and CDR2 as YFSETQ. This CDR3 reads CASSLPPGDEQFF. In nucleotides, the CDR3 is TGCGCCAGCAGCTTGCCGCCCGGGGATGAGCAGTTCTTC. Drawing the rest from reference TRBV5-1 and TRBJ2-1, the complete variable domain is KAGVTQTPRYLIKTRGQQVTLSCSPISGHRSVSWYQQTPGQGLQFLFEYFSETQRNKGNFPGRFSGRQFSNSRSEMNVSTLELGDSALYLCASSLPPGDEQFFGPGTRLTVL.

The table lists this clone with a count of one. This chain links TRBV11-2 with TRBJ1-3; D is uncertain. Germline CDR1 reads SGHAT; CDR2 reads FQNNGV. The CDR3 spans 16 residues. Trimming stripped 1 base from V and 0 bases from J, with 10 bases between. In nucleotides, the CDR3 is TGTGCCAGCAGCTTAGTTTGGGCCGGCTCTGGAAACACCATATATTTT. The encoded protein is CASSLVWAGSGNTIYF.

The J gene is TRBJ2-5, the V gene TRBV20-1; D not certain. The CDR3 covers 10 residues. V was shortened by 6 bases and J by 5 bases, with 7 bases between the two germline ends. Germline CDR1 is DFQATT and CDR2 is SNEGSKA (reference sequence). The CDR3 sequence is CSAWRETQYF. In DNA, the CDR3 is TGCAGTGCCTGGCGGGAGACCCAGTACTTC.

V is TRBV30 and J is TRBJ1-1, with D unresolved. CDR1 GTSNPN and CDR2 SVGIG come from the germline V gene (reference sequence). The CDR3 sequence is 11 residues long. Trimming cost V 5 bases and J 2 bases, with 6 bases left between them. The CDR3: CAWHTNTEAFF. CDR3 DNA sequence: TGTGCCTGGCATACTAACACTGAAGCTTTCTTT.

V usage is TRBV6-6 and J usage is TRBJ1-5, with D perhaps TRBD1 (5 bases). V was shortened by 2 bases and J by 7 bases, with 12 bases between the two germline ends. This CDR3 contains 14 residues. The germline CDR1 and CDR2 sequences are MNHNY and SVGAGI (reference sequence). DNA of the CDR3: TGTGCCAGCAGTTACGGGGGGTCAAGGCAGCCCCAGCATTTT. Protein: CASSYGGSRQPQHF.

The J gene is TRBJ2-2, the V gene TRBV27, with TRBD1 matching 10 bases. CDR1 MNHEY and CDR2 SMNVEV come from the germline V gene (reference sequence). This CDR3 region has 15 residues. The ends lost 6 bases at V and 5 bases at J; junction bases unmatched: 6. The CDR3 spells CASRAGTGVTGELFF. CDR3 nucleotide sequence: TGTGCCAGCAGGGCCGGGACAGGGGTTACCGGGGAGCTGTTTTTT.

In this sample, this clone turned up once. The genes are TRBV4-1 and TRBJ1-4, with a possible D match to TRBD1 (6 bases). Germline V gene data show CDR1 as MGHRA and CDR2 as YSYEKL. Trimming removed 0 bases at V and 14 bases at J, with 13 bases between. The CDR3 sequence is 13 residues long. The CDR3 nucleotides read TGCGCCAGCAGCCAAGATATCAGGGGTTTTCTGTTTTTT. This translates into CASSQDIRGFLFF.

The CDR3 DNA sequence: TGTGCCATCAGGGATAATCGACAGGGTAACACTGAAGCTTTCTTT. Amino acids: CAIRDNRQGNTEAFF. The V call is TRBV10-3, the J call TRBJ1-1; 7 bases fit TRBD1. V was pared by 6 bases and J by 2 bases, with 9 bases of the junction left unmatched. This CDR3 region has 15 residues. Germline-derived CDR1 and CDR2 are ENHRY and SYGVKD.

The rearrangement joins TRBV6-7 to TRBJ1-5; D remains ambiguous. TRBV6-7 is an ORF for which the function is uncertain. The CDR3 is 16 residues long. V lost 10 bases to trimming and J lost 3 bases, with 22 bases between them. CDR3 residues: CANPCTTWLVNQPQHF. The CDR3 DNA reads as TGTGCCAACCCCTGCACTACATGGTTGGTCAATCAGCCCCAGCATTTT.

This sequence joins TRBV4-1 and TRBJ1-5; tentatively, D is TRBD1 (5 bases). The CDR3 length is 15 residues. V gave up 2 bases and J gave up 4 bases, with 12 bases separating them. Per the germline V gene, CDR1 is MGHRA and CDR2 is YSYEKL. This chain's CDR3 is CASSQTRDLNQPQHF. DNA of the CDR3: TGCGCCAGCAGCCAAACCCGGGACTTGAATCAGCCCCAGCATTTT.

The V gene is TRBV5-6, the J gene TRBJ2-1; 7 positions match TRBD1. With V trimmed by 1 base and J by 0 bases, 4 bases remained unmatched. CDR3 length: 16 residues. CDR1 is SGHDT and CDR2 is YYEEEE in the germline V gene. CDR3 sequence reads: CASSLTTGVSYNEQFF. CDR3 DNA: TGTGCCAGCAGCTTGACCACAGGGGTCTCCTACAATGAGCAGTTCTTC.

The V call is TRBV5-6, the J call TRBJ2-3; 7 bases are a match to TRBD1. Germline CDR1 SGHDT, CDR2 YYEEEE. Trimming took 4 bases from V and 2 from J; bases not matched to a gene: 7. The CDR3 length is 15 residues. CDR3 in DNA: TGTGCCAGCAGCAGTCGGGACAGCCCCACAGATACGCAGTATTTT. Its protein product is CASSSRDSPTDTQYF.

The chain uses TRBV27 and TRBJ2-7; D perhaps matches TRBD1 (5 bases). Per the germline V gene, CDR1 is MNHEY and CDR2 is SMNVEV (reference sequence). Trimming took 3 bases from V and 0 from J, leaving 12 bases between them. The CDR3 runs 15 residues. CDR3 coding DNA: TGTGCCAGCAGTTTCCGACAGACAGCCTCCTACGAGCAGTACTTC. Translation gives CASSFRQTASYEQYF.